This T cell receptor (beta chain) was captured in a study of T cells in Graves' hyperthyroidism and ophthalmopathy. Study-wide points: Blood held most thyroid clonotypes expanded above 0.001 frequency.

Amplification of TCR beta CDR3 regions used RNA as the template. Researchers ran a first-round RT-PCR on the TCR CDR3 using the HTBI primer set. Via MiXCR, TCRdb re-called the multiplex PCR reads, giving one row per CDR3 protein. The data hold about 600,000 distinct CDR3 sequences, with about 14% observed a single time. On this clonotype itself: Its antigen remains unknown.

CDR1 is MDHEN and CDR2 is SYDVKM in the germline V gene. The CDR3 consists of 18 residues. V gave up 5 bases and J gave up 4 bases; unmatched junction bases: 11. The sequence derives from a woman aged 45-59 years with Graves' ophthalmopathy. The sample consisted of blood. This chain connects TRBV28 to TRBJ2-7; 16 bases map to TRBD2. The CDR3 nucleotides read TGTGCCAGCAGTGACGGGACTAGCGGGAGGGCAGGCGCATACGAGCAGTACTTC. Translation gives CASSDGTSGRAGAYEQYF.